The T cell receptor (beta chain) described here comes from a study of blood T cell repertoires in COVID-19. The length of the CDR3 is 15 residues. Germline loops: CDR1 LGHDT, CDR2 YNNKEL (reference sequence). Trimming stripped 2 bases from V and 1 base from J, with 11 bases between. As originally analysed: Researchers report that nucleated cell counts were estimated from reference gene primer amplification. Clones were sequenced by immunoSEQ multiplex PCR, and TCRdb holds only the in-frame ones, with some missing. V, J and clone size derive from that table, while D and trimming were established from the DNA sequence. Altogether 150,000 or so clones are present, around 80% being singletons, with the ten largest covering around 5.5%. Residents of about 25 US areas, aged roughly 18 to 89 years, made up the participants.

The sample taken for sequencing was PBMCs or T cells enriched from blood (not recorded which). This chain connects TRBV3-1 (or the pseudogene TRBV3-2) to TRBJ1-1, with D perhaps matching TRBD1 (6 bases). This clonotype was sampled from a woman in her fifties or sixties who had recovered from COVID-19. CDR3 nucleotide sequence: TGTGCCAGCAGCCAACCCCAAGGGGGGAACACTGAAGCTTTCTTT. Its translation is CASSQPQGGNTEAFF.